This T cell receptor (beta chain) was sequenced in a study of T-cell reconstitution after alpha-beta-depleted transplantation in children listed by TCRdb under 2016. For the study in its entirety: Using TCR repertoire profiling, the study followed T-cell immune reconstitution in a quantitative way in children after TCRalphabeta/CD19-depleted allogeneic hematopoietic cell transplantation.

This clonotype was seen a few times. This clone's antigen is unknown. Base qualities are not recorded, but no much larger clone differs from it by a single base. Libraries were prepared through PCR. Reads for this sample came from an Illumina HiSeq 2500. To normalize quantification of the TCRbeta repertoire, the TCR libraries were built with molecular barcoding that relied on unique molecular identifiers. TCRdb reprocessed the public reads (quality trimming at Q25 with fastp, clone calling with MiXCR) and kept in-frame beta chains. Identical CDR3 proteins give one entry, which carries the most common genes and DNA. This sample comprises about 500,000 distinct CDR3 sequences, about 30% of them detected only once. The ten largest clones represent around 2.5% of the sample. The CDR3 numbers 13 residues from cysteine through valine. The CDR3 DNA has 39 bases and is translated from base 1. The CDR1 and CDR2 encoded by the germline V gene are MDHEN and SYDVKM. V and J are truncated by 3 bases and 0 bases respectively, leaving an intervening sequence of 6 bases.

The source is a human donor who donated a stem cell graft to a child with aplastic anemia. Sequencing was performed on PBMCs from the stem cell graft donor, taken from the stem cell graft. This sequence uses TRBV28 and TRBJ2-7, with TRBD1 perhaps the D gene, on 5 matching bases. The nucleotides are TGTGCCAGCAGTTTGACAGTCTCCTACGAGCAGTACGTC. This sequence encodes CASSLTVSYEQYV.